This is a list of T cell receptor beta chains from one sample in a study of technical replicates of blood from a few donors. Sequencing used immunoSEQ multiplex PCR; TCRdb keeps in-frame clones, though not all of them. Of fewer than 80,000 clones listed, about 90% are singletons. Sequencing input: PBMCs. Receptors were obtained from a human donor in good health. Some clones in this sample may be carry-over from other donors' samples. Both conserved end residues are part of each CDR3. The D gene is left open where the match is weak. Rows give clone size only sometimes, using once, few, many, or a class for an expanded clone.

cdr3_aa cdr3_nt clone_size v_call d_call j_call
CSVDPPRGRGAFF TGCAGCGTTGATCCCCCGCGGGGGCGCGGAGCTTTCTTT NA TRBV29-1 NA TRBJ1-1
CASSLTTGIWDGYTF TGTGCCAGCAGTTTGACTACAGGGATCTGGGATGGCTACACCTTC NA TRBV6-5 NA TRBJ1-2
CASSELDSPLHF TGTGCCAGCAGTGAATTAGATTCACCCCTCCACTTT few TRBV6-1 NA TRBJ1-6
CASSLEPGLAGHEQFF TGTGCCAGCAGCCTGGAGCCGGGACTAGCGGGACATGAGCAGTTCTTC NA TRBV7-9 TRBD2 TRBJ2-1
CASSQLQGVYNSPLHF TGCGCCAGCAGCCAACTACAGGGAGTCTATAATTCACCCCTCCACTTT NA TRBV4-1 NA TRBJ1-6
CASSQAGGYTEAFF TGTGCCAGCAGCCAGGCAGGGGGCTACACTGAAGCTTTCTTT few TRBV14 TRBD1 TRBJ1-1
CASSKTSGGSYEQYF TGCGCCAGCAGCAAGACTAGCGGGGGCTCCTACGAGCAGTACTTC NA TRBV4-3 TRBD2 TRBJ2-7
CASSDRGQGARPQHF TGTGCCAGCAGTGATCGGGGGCAGGGGGCAAGGCCCCAGCATTTT NA TRBV6-1 TRBD1 TRBJ1-5
CASSLEGLVTGELFF TGTGCCAGCAGCTTAGAGGGACTCGTCACCGGGGAGCTGTTTTTT NA TRBV7-2 NA TRBJ2-2
CASNRQGANTEAFF TGTGCCAGTAACAGACAGGGGGCCAACACTGAAGCTTTCTTT few TRBV19 TRBD1 TRBJ1-1
CASSHAVAGRHPSYEQYF TGCGCCAGCAGCCACGCAGTAGCGGGCCGACACCCCTCCTACGAGCAGTACTTC NA TRBV4-1 TRBD2 TRBJ2-7
CASSRRDRGGETQYF TGCGCCAGCAGTCGCCGGGACAGGGGCGGGGAGACCCAGTACTTC NA TRBV5-1 TRBD1 TRBJ2-5
CASVARRGRETQYF TGTGCCAGCGTAGCGAGAAGGGGGCGAGAGACCCAGTACTTC NA TRBV6-5 TRBD1 TRBJ2-5
CASSYDRFSYEQYF TGTGCCAGCAGCTACGACAGGTTTTCCTACGAGCAGTACTTC NA TRBV7-3 NA TRBJ2-7
CSVEGQVAYGYTF TGCAGCGTTGAGGGACAGGTGGCTTATGGCTACACCTTC NA TRBV29-1 TRBD1 TRBJ1-2
CASERTEAGYGYTF TGTGCCAGCGAACGTACGGAAGCGGGGTATGGCTACACCTTC NA TRBV19 NA TRBJ1-2
CASSLTPTGNVYF TGTGCCAGCAGCCTCACTCCAACAGGGAACGTATACTTC NA TRBV7-9 NA TRBJ2-7
CASSSSDRLAKNIQYF TGTGCCAGCAGTTCCTCGGACAGGTTAGCCAAAAACATTCAGTACTTC NA TRBV6-5 TRBD1 TRBJ2-4
CASGRQGVWEQYF TGTGCCAGCGGAAGGCAGGGGGTGTGGGAGCAGTACTTC once TRBV2 TRBD1 TRBJ2-7
CASRWTYNTGELFF TGTGCCAGCAGATGGACTTACAACACCGGGGAGCTGTTTTTT NA TRBV6-5 NA TRBJ2-2
CASSGAGSQETQYF TGTGCCAGCAGCGGGGCAGGCAGTCAAGAGACCCAGTACTTC NA TRBV5-6 NA TRBJ2-5
CASGFGAGVGGELFF TGTGCCAGCGGTTTCGGGGCGGGGGTTGGTGGGGAGCTGTTTTTT NA TRBV6-6 TRBD2 TRBJ2-2
CASSFGTGGGNIQYF TGTGCCAGCAGCTTTGGGACAGGGGGTGGAAACATTCAGTACTTC NA TRBV5-6 TRBD1 TRBJ2-4
CASSLVSMQETQYF TGTGCCAGCAGCTTGGTGTCCATGCAAGAGACCCAGTACTTC NA TRBV5-4 NA TRBJ2-5
CASSYSQGQGYSPLHF TGTGCCAGCAGTTACTCACAGGGACAGGGGTATTCACCCCTCCACTTT NA TRBV6-5 TRBD1 TRBJ1-6
CASSYGGSSYNEQFF TGTGCCAGCAGTTACGGTGGGAGCTCCTACAATGAGCAGTTCTTC NA TRBV6-5 NA TRBJ2-1
CASSLLGSLNYGYTF TGTGCCAGCAGCTTACTTGGGAGCTTAAACTATGGCTACACCTTC NA TRBV7-2 NA TRBJ1-2
CASSPILDTASYGYTF TGTGCCAGCTCACCAATCCTGGACACGGCTAGTTATGGCTACACCTTC once TRBV18 NA TRBJ1-2
CASSLQFYEQYF TGTGCCAGCAGTTTACAGTTCTACGAGCAGTACTTC once TRBV28 NA TRBJ2-7
CASSQDLSETQYF TGCGCCAGCAGCCAAGATCTCTCAGAGACCCAGTACTTC few TRBV4-3 NA TRBJ2-5
CASSQERNTEAFF TGCGCCAGCAGCCAAGAGAGGAACACTGAAGCTTTCTTT few TRBV4-3 NA TRBJ1-1
CASSVAGGVNEQFF TGTGCCAGCAGCGTAGCGGGGGGGGTAAATGAGCAGTTCTTC NA TRBV9 TRBD2 TRBJ2-1
CASSPPGGASYEQYF TGTGCCAGCTCACCACCGGGGGGAGCCTCCTACGAGCAGTACTTC NA TRBV18 NA TRBJ2-7
CASSSAGGRTGELFF TGTGCCAGCAGCTCGGCGGGGGGGAGGACCGGGGAGCTGTTTTTT few TRBV7-3 TRBD2 TRBJ2-2